These 2 T cell receptor beta chains share one sample of origin, sequenced in a study of T cell repertoires in cytomegalovirus infection. TCRdb independently ran MiXCR on the reads; one entry per CDR3 protein. The top ten hold around 29% of the sample, which has under 200,000 distinct CDR3 sequences, approximately 28% seen once. The sequenced material came from PBMCs. These receptors were obtained from a human donor in good health (CMV status not recorded). Some clones in this sample may be carry-over from other donors' samples.

This clonotype was detected only once. The gene calls are TRBV12-5 and TRBJ1-2; D not resolved. This CDR3 has 12 residues. Trimming left V 6 bases short and J 3 bases short, with 8 bases between. CDR1 and CDR2 (germline): LGHNT, FRNRAP. As DNA, the CDR3 is TGTGCTAGTGGCTTGACGGACTATGGCTACACCTTC. Residues: CASGLTDYGYTF.

The table lists this clonotype with a few counts. V and J are TRBV23-1 and TRBJ1-1; 9 nucleotides match TRBD1. TRBV23-1 is known as an ORF, though its function is uncertain. CDR3 length equals 15 residues. V was pared by 2 bases and J by 6 bases, with 7 bases of the junction left unmatched. CDR3 loop: CASSQTWTGASEAFF. The CDR3 region has the DNA TGCGCCAGCAGTCAAACCTGGACAGGGGCGTCTGAAGCTTTCTTT.